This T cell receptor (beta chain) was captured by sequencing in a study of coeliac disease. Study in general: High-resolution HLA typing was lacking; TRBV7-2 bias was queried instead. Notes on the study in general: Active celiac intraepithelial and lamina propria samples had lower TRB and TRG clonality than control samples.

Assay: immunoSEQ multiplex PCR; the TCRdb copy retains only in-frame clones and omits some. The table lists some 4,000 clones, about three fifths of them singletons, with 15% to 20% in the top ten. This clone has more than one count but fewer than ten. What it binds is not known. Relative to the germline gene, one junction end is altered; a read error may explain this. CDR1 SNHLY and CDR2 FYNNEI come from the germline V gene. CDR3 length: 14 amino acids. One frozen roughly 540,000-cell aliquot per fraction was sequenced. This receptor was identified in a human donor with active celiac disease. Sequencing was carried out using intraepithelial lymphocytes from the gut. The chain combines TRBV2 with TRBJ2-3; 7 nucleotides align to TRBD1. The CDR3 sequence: CASSEGLGTDTLYF. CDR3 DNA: TGTGCCAGCAGTGAAGGGCTGGGGACAGATACGCTGTATTTC.